This T cell receptor beta chain was recovered during a study of blood T cell repertoires in COVID-19. Under the authors' procedure: Estimation of nucleated cell counts relied on the amplification of reference gene primers. TCRdb's copy holds only in-frame clones and misses some; the assay was immunoSEQ multiplex PCR. D and trimming come from the DNA, and the V and J calls and clone size come from that table. The data show 250,000 to 300,000 clones, about nine tenths seen once. Trimming cost V 1 base and J 2 bases, with 4 bases left between them. The CDR3 is 12 residues long. Looked up from germline, CDR1 is SGHKS and CDR2 is YYEKEE (reference sequence). The participants were between about 18 and 89 years old and came from fewer than 25 US areas. Exposed participants encountered a COVID-19 case during the 2 weeks preceding study entry.

The sequence came from a woman aged 45-65 years who had been exposed to COVID-19. Sequenced sample: PBMCs or T cells enriched from blood (not recorded which). This rearrangement joins TRBV5-5 to TRBJ2-7; D uncertain. This CDR3 is CASSLFTYEQYF. The CDR3 DNA reads TGTGCCAGCAGCTTGTTTACCTACGAGCAGTACTTC.